This T cell receptor (beta chain) was recorded in a study of shared clonotypes between healthy human individuals. Germline lookup yields CDR1 LNHNV and CDR2 YYDKDF (reference sequence). V was shortened by 0 bases and J by 4 bases, with 6 bases between the two germline ends. CDR3 size: 14 residues. Comment on this clone: The sample holds other DNA sequences that translate to the same CDR3.

Measured with immunoSEQ multiplex PCR; TCRdb has only the in-frame clones, and not every one. Of some 740,000 clones detected, 80% to 95% appear once; the ten largest clones hold approximately 25%. Naive CD8 cells lacked CD45RO, underwent positive selection for CCR7 and left out terminally differentiated effector memory CD45RA+ cells. Material: naive CD8+ T cells sorted from blood. The chain couples TRBV15 to TRBJ2-2, with a tentative D call TRBD2 (5 bases). The clonotype was recovered from a man aged 25-45 years in good health. CDR3 sequence (DNA): TGTGCCACCAGCAGAGATCGGGGCACCGGGGAGCTGTTTTTT. Translating gives CATSRDRGTGELFF.